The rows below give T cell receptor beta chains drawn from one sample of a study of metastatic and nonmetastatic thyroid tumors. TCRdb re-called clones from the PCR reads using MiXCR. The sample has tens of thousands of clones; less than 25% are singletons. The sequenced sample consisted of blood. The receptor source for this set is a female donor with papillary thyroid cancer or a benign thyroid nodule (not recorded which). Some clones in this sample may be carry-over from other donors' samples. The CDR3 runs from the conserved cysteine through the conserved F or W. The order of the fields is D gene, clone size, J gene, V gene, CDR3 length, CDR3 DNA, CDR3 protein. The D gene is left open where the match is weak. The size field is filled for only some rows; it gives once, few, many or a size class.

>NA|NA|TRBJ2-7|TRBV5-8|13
TGTGCCAGCAGCAGACTTGGAAGCTACGAGCAGTACTTC
CASSRLGSYEQYF
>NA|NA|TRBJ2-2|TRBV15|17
TGTGCCACCAGCAGAGGAGCTTACACGGGGAACACCGGGGAGCTGTTTTTT
CATSRGAYTGNTGELFF
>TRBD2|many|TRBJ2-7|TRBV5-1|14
TGCGCCAGCAGCCCCCGGACTAGTCCTTCCGAGCAGTACTTC
CASSPRTSPSEQYF
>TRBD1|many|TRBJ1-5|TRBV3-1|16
TGTGCCAGCAGCCAAGATTGGACAGGAAGCAATCAGCCCCAGCATTTT
CASSQDWTGSNQPQHF
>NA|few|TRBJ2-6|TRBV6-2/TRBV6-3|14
TGTGCCAGCAGCCGAGAGGAGGGGGCCAACGTCCTGACTTTC
CASSREEGANVLTF
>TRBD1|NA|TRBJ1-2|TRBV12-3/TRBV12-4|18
TGTGCCAGCAGTTTCTGGACAGGGGGCGCGGGAAGACTCTATGGCTACACCTTC
CASSFWTGGAGRLYGYTF
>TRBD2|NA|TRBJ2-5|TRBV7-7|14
TGTGCTAGCAGCTTAGCGGGGTCACAAGAGACCCAGTACTTC
CASSLAGSQETQYF
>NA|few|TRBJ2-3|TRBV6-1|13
TGTGCCAGCAGACCCCCGGGAACAGATACGCAGTATTTT
CASRPPGTDTQYF
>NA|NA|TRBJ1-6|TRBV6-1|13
TGTGCCAGCAGTGGAGCCTATAATTCACCCCTCCACTTT
CASSGAYNSPLHF
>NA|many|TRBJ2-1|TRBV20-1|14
TGCAGTGCTCCCCTATTAGCAGACTACAATGAGCAGTTCTTC
CSAPLLADYNEQFF
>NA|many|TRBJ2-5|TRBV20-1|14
TGCAGTGCTAGGTCGGGGGAGTTAGGGGAGACCCAGTACTTC
CSARSGELGETQYF